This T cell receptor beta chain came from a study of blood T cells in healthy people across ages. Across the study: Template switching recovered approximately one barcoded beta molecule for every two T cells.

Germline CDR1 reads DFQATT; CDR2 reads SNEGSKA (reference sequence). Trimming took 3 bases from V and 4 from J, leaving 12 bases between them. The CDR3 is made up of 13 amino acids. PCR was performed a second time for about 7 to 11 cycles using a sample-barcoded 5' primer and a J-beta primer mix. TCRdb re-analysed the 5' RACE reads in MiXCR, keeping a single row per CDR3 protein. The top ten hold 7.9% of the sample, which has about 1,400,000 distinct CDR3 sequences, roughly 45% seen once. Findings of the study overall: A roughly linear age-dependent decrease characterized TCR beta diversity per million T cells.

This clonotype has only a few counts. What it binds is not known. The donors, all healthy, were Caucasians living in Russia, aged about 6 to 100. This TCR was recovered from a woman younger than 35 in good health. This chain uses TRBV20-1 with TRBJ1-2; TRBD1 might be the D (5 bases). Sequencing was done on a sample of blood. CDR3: CSASPGSVYGYTF. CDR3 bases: TGCAGTGCTAGTCCAGGGTCTGTCTATGGCTACACCTTC.